These 13 T cell receptor beta chains originate from one sample sequenced in a study of blood T cell repertoires in COVID-19. Measured with immunoSEQ multiplex PCR; TCRdb has only the in-frame clones, and not every one. The sample consists of approximately 250,000 clones, approximately 86% of them appearing once. The sample taken for sequencing was peripheral blood. Receptors were obtained from a woman aged 55 to 70 with COVID-19, enrolled during active disease.

The V and J genes are TRBV15 and TRBJ2-5; the D gene is possibly TRBD2 (6 bases). The CDR3 is 14 residues long. V was pared by 3 bases and J by 4 bases, with 12 bases between. The germline V gene has CDR1 LNHNV and CDR2 YYDKDF (reference sequence). This CDR3 reads CATSRTGRSETQYF. The CDR3 coding sequence is TGTGCCACCAGCAGGACTGGGAGGTCAGAGACCCAGTACTTC.

The chain carries TRBV5-1 and TRBJ2-7, with 7 nucleotides matching TRBD1. With V trimmed by 5 bases and J by 4 bases, 15 bases remained unmatched. The CDR3 extends over 16 amino acids. Germline V gives CDR1 SGHRS, CDR2 YFSETQ. In nucleotides, the CDR3 is TGCGCCAGCAGGCAGAGCCCCGGGACAGCTAGATACGAGCAGTACTTC. This sequence encodes CASRQSPGTARYEQYF. Full variable domain (missing parts from reference TRBV5-1 and TRBJ2-7): KAGVTQTPRYLIKTRGQQVTLSCSPISGHRSVSWYQQTPGQGLQFLFEYFSETQRNKGNFPGRFSGRQFSNSRSEMNVSTLELGDSALYLCASRQSPGTARYEQYFGPGTRLTVT.

J is TRBJ2-5 and V is TRBV5-4; 8 positions agree with TRBD1. The CDR3 runs 15 residues. The V and J ends lost 3 bases and 3 bases, in that order; junction bases with no gene match: 7. Per germline, CDR1 SGHNT and CDR2 YYREEE (reference sequence). CDR3 sequence reads: CASSSWTGTEETQYF. In DNA, the CDR3 is TGTGCCAGCAGCTCCTGGACAGGGACCGAAGAGACCCAGTACTTC. The full variable domain, rest sourced from reference TRBV5-4 and TRBJ2-5, is ETGVTQSPTHLIKTRGQQVTLRCSSQSGHNTVSWYQQALGQGPQFIFQYYREEENGRGNFPPRFSGLQFPNYSSELNVNALELDDSALYLCASSSWTGTEETQYFGPGTRLLVL.

The chain uses TRBV19 and TRBJ2-1; no clear D. The CDR3 runs to 16 residues. Deletions cut 4 bases from V and 5 bases from J, with 18 bases between. Germline V gene lookup returns CDR1 LNHDA and CDR2 SQIVND (reference sequence). The CDR3 region has the DNA TGTGCCAGTAGTAGCCGTTATGGCGGTGTTAACAATGAGCAGTTCTTC. Translation: CASSSRYGGVNNEQFF.

The chain joins TRBV7-3 to TRBJ2-2, with D tentatively TRBD2 (5 bases). Germline V CDR1 and CDR2: SGHTA, FQGTGA. CDR3 length equals 16 residues. The ends were cut back, 5 bases at V and 1 base at J, with 14 bases in the middle. DNA of the CDR3: TGTGCCAGCAGCCTCTCTTCGAGCGGGAACACCGGGGAGCTGTTTTTT. Translated, it gives CASSLSSSGNTGELFF.

This clone has only one observation. The V gene is TRBV7-9, the J gene TRBJ1-1; TRBD1 might be the D (5 bases). The CDR3 has 14 amino acids. V was shortened by 5 bases and J by 4 bases, with 14 bases between the two germline ends. Germline V gene lookup returns CDR1 SEHNR and CDR2 FQNEAQ (reference sequence). CDR3 protein: CASSDNRRGTEAFF. The CDR3 DNA sequence: TGTGCCAGCAGCGATAACAGGAGGGGCACTGAAGCTTTCTTT.

The rearrangement joins TRBV11-1 to TRBJ2-7; the D is unclear. CDR1 SGHAT and CDR2 FQDESV come from the germline V gene (reference sequence). The V and J ends lost 1 base and 0 bases respectively, with 10 bases between them. CDR3 size: 15 residues. The DNA for the CDR3 is TGTGCCAGCAGCTTAGTGCCGGCTAGCTCCTACGAGCAGTACTTC. Translated, it gives CASSLVPASSYEQYF. Full variable domain (missing parts from reference TRBV11-1 and TRBJ2-7): EAEVAQSPRYKITEKSQAVAFWCDPISGHATLYWYRQILGQGPELLVQFQDESVVDDSQLPKDRFSAERLKGVDSTLKIQPAELGDSAMYLCASSLVPASSYEQYFGPGTRLTVT.

The chain uses TRBV7-3 and TRBJ2-1; 7 nucleotides agree with TRBD1. CDR3 length equals 13 residues. The germline gives CDR1 SGHTA, CDR2 FQGTGA. V gave up 5 bases and J gave up 4 bases; unmatched junction bases: 2. The CDR3 reads CASSRDSYNEQFF. The CDR3 coding sequence is TGTGCCAGCAGCCGGGACAGTTACAATGAGCAGTTCTTC. Looking up the rest from reference TRBV7-3 and TRBJ2-1 gives the full variable domain: GAGVSQTPSNKVTEKGKYVELRCDPISGHTALYWYRQSLGQGPEFLIYFQGTGAADDSGLPNDRFFAVRPEGSVSTLKIQRTERGDSAVYLCASSRDSYNEQFFGPGTRLTVL.

This clone came up once. The genes are TRBV19 and TRBJ1-3; a weak D match, TRBD1 (5 bases). The CDR3 runs to 14 residues. Per germline, CDR1 LNHDA and CDR2 SQIVND (reference sequence). The V end was cut by 7 bases, the J end by 0 bases, with 10 bases between. CDR3 sequence (DNA): TGTGCCAGTATTCGACAGCGCTCTGGAAACACCATATATTTT. Encoded protein: CASIRQRSGNTIYF.

In nucleotides, the CDR3 is TGCAGTGCTAGCGACAGCTACGAGCAGTACTTC. It specifies CSASDSYEQYF. The chain is built from TRBV20-1 and TRBJ2-7; the D gene is possibly TRBD1 (5 bases). Germline V gene lookup returns CDR1 DFQATT and CDR2 SNEGSKA (reference sequence). Trimming took off 3 bases at V and 3 bases at J, with 6 bases between the two ends. The CDR3 has 11 residues.

The rearrangement joins TRBV3-1 (or the pseudogene TRBV3-2) to TRBJ2-2; D is unresolved. The V end was cut by 3 bases, the J end by 4 bases, with 18 bases between. The CDR3 length is 17 residues. The germline V gene encodes CDR1 LGHDT and CDR2 YNNKEL (reference sequence). The CDR3 sequence is CASSQSNPLRGTGELFF. DNA for the CDR3: TGTGCCAGCAGCCAGAGCAACCCGCTTCGAGGCACCGGGGAGCTGTTTTTT.

J is TRBJ2-4 and V is TRBV10-3; 9 nucleotides align to TRBD2. Germline V gene data show CDR1 as ENHRY and CDR2 as SYGVKD. V lost 6 bases and J lost 8; bases outside the gene matches: 14. The CDR3 has 16 residues. The CDR3 bases are TGTGCCATCAGCCTAGTCCCCGGGACTAGCCGTGACATTCAGTACTTC. The encoded protein is CAISLVPGTSRDIQYF.

The chain combines TRBV5-1 with TRBJ1-1, with TRBD1 identical over 8 bases. This CDR3 is built from 13 residues. Per germline, CDR1 SGHRS and CDR2 YFSETQ. Trimming cost V 5 bases and J 5 bases; bases outside gene matches: 5. For the CDR3, the DNA is TGCGCCAGCAGTGAACAGGGGGTTACTGAAGCTTTCTTT. Amino acids: CASSEQGVTEAFF.